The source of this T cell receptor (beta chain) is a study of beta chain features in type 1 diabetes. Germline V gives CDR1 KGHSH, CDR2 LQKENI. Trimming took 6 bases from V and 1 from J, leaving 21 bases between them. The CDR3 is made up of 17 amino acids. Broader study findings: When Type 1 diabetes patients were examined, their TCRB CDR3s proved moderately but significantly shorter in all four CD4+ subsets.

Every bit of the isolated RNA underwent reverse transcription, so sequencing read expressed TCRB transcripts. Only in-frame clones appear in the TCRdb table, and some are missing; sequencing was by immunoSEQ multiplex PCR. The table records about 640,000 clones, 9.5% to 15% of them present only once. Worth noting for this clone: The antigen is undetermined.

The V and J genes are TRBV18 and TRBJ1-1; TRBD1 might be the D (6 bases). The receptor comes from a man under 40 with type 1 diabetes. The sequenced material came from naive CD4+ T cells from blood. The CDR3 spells CASSPRGEGVKNTEAFF. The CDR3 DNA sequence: TGTGCCAGCTCCCCCAGGGGTGAGGGGGTCAAGAACACTGAAGCTTTCTTT. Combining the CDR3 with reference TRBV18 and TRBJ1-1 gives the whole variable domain NAGVMQNPRHLVRRRGQEARLRCSPMKGHSHVYWYRQLPEEGLKFMVYLQKENIIDESGMPKERFSAEFPKEGPSILRIQQVVRGDSAAYFCASSPRGEGVKNTEAFFGQGTRLTVV.